This entry lists 13 T cell receptor delta chains sequenced from one sample in a study of gamma-delta chains in newborns, infants, children. TCRdb reanalysed the reads via CATT. Among roughly 5,000 delta-chain clones listed, around 3% were seen once. Sequenced material: blood. These receptors originate from a child who was a newborn, infant or young child, either healthy, febrile or measles-vaccinated (not recorded which).

This clone has just a few counts. The rearrangement uses TRDV1 and TRDJ1; 7 bases line up with TRDD3. The length of the CDR3 is 19 residues. Looked up from germline, CDR1 is TSWWSYY and CDR2 is QGS. Trimming took 2 bases from V and 0 from J; bases not matched to a gene: 15. The chain's CDR3 is CALGEDTRSTGAYTDKLIF. In nucleotides, the CDR3 is TGTGCTCTTGGGGAAGATACTCGAAGTACTGGGGCTTACACCGATAAACTCATCTTT.

About this clone: Being one base from a much bigger clone, this may be a read error. At the DNA level, this CDR3 is encoded by other sequences in the same sample as well. The gene calls are TRDV3 and TRDJ3, with D perhaps matching TRDD3 (6 bases). CDR3 size: 17 residues. Trimming pared 0 bases from V and 0 bases from J, leaving 12 bases between. CDR1 TVYSNPD and CDR2 GDNSRS come from the germline V gene (reference sequence). In DNA, the CDR3 is TGTGCCTTTAGGCGACTGGGAAGCTCCTGGGACACCCGACAGATGTTTTTC. Amino acids: CAFRRLGSSWDTRQMFF.

This clone appeared a few times. Mismatch with germline at one junction end may stem from a read error. The sample contains more than one DNA sequence encoding this CDR3. The rearrangement uses TRDV2 and TRDJ2, with 10 positions matching TRDD3. The length of the CDR3 is 16 residues. Germline CDR1 GEAIGNYY, CDR2 EKD. The CDR3 DNA is TGTGCCTGTGAAAGGGGGGGGATACGGTCAACAGCCCAACTCTTCTTT. Its translation is CACERGGIRSTAQLFF.

This clone has more than one count but fewer than ten. This likely traces to a read error, being one base from a far larger clone. The same CDR3 can be traced to other DNA sequences in this sample. This chain uses TRDV2 with TRDJ2, with D perhaps matching TRDD3 (6 bases). Trimming stripped 2 bases from V and 4 bases from J, with 10 bases between. The CDR3 is 14 amino acids. CDR1 and CDR2 from the germline V gene are GEAIGNYY and EKD. The chain's CDR3 is CACDMGGPTAQLFF. The CDR3 DNA reads TGTGCCTGTGACATGGGGGGGCCGACAGCACAACTCTTCTTT.

This clone is medium-sized. The sample has other DNA sequences that encode this CDR3 too. The chain employs TRDV2 and TRDJ2; D is possibly TRDD3 (5 bases). CDR3 length: 18 amino acids. The ends were cut back, 1 base at V and 3 bases at J, with 20 bases in the middle. Germline lookup yields CDR1 GEAIGNYY and CDR2 EKD. The CDR3 DNA follows: TGTGCCTGTGACACTCGGGATCGAGACCACGCCCTGACAGCACAACTCTTCTTT. It is translated as CACDTRDRDHALTAQLFF.

Judged by abundance, this clone is medium-sized. The DNA of the CDR3 is TGTGCTCTTGGGGTCCGGCCTTCCGAGAGGAGGAGGGATCATGCACAACTCTTCTTT. Amino acid sequence: CALGVRPSERRRDHAQLFF. The chain uses TRDV1 and TRDJ2; TRDD2 is a possible D gene (6 bases). With 4 bases removed from V and 8 bases from J, the gap between germline ends came to 29 bases. The CDR3 has 19 residues. CDR1 is TSWWSYY, CDR2 QGS, per germline.

This clone is medium-sized in the sample. The genes are TRDV3 and TRDJ2; 9 positions agree with TRDD3. The germline CDR1 and CDR2 sequences are TVYSNPD and GDNSRS (reference sequence). This CDR3 contains 18 residues. V shed 3 bases and J 0 bases; nucleotides not matched to a gene: 14. The CDR3 nucleotides are TGTGCCTTCATCATAAGTACTGGGGGACTTCCTTTGACAGCACAACTCTTCTTT. As protein: CAFIISTGGLPLTAQLFF.

Regarding this clone: A far bigger clonotype differs at one base, so this is likely a read error. Other DNA sequences in the same sample also yield this CDR3. The chain links TRDV2 to TRDJ3; TRDD3 matches at 8 bases. CDR3 size: 18 residues. CDR1 is GEAIGNYY and CDR2 is EKD in the germline V gene. Here the CDR3 reads CACDSGGPFSWDTRQMFF. CDR3 coding DNA: TGTGCCTGTGACTCTGGGGGACCTTTTTCCTGGGACACCCGACAAATGTTTTTC.

About this clone itself: TCRdb lists the protein of a much larger clone for this DNA, which differs at residue 4, so this is likely a read error; the protein given here is translated from the DNA itself. The V gene is TRDV2, the J gene TRDJ3; 8 bases fit TRDD3. This CDR3 is 17 amino acids long. The germline gives CDR1 GEAIGNYY, CDR2 EKD. Here the CDR3 DNA reads TGTGCCTGTGGCACCTGGGGGAACTCCTGGGACACCCGACAGATGTTTTTC. It yields the protein CACGTWGNSWDTRQMFF.

This clone was seen only a few times. A far bigger clonotype differs at one base, so this is likely a read error. The rearrangement uses TRDV2 and TRDJ3, with TRDD3 identical over 13 bases. This CDR3 comprises 21 residues. Germline V gives CDR1 GEAIGNYY, CDR2 EKD. CDR3 sequence (DNA): TGTGCCAGTGACACTGTACTGGGGGATACGCGCAGCTCCTGGGACACCCGACAGATGTTTTTC. Its protein product is CASDTVLGDTRSSWDTRQMFF.

By share, this clone ranks as medium-sized. The chain links TRDV1 to TRDJ1; the D gene is possibly TRDD3 (5 bases). CDR1 TSWWSYY and CDR2 QGS come from the germline V gene. Trimming removed 3 bases at V and 1 base at J, with 24 bases between. The CDR3 consists of 19 residues. CDR3 region: CALGERRIWDDTGTDKLIF. CDR3 DNA sequence: TGTGCTCTTGGGGAGCGTAGGATCTGGGACGATACCGGCACCGATAAACTCATCTTT.

With regard to this clone: This likely stems from a read error, as it lies one base from a far larger clone. The sample carries other DNA sequences with the same CDR3. The chain joins TRDV2 to TRDJ1; 8 bases map to TRDD3. The V gene's germline CDR1 is GEAIGNYY and CDR2 EKD. The CDR3 runs to 17 residues. CDR3 in DNA: TGTGCCTGTGACGCAGTTAACTGGGGGTTGTACACTGATAAACTCATCTTT. Protein sequence: CACDAVNWGLYTDKLIF.

The chain recombines TRDV2 with TRDJ3; D may be TRDD3 (6 bases). Germline-derived CDR1 and CDR2 are GEAIGNYY and EKD. CDR3 length: 15 residues. Trimming shortened V by 3 bases and J by 13 bases, and 18 bases separated the two germline ends. CDR3 in amino acids: CACDLLGVDKRQMFF. CDR3 coding DNA: TGTGCCTGTGACTTACTGGGAGTGGATAAGCGACAGATGTTTTTC.